The clone carrying this TCR beta chain was detected many times. Its matching antigen is unknown. The data derive from a study of T-cell reconstitution after alpha-beta-depleted transplantation in children. Study-wide results and limits: Several hundred rapidly expanded clones from non-depleted graft cells reportedly supplied alpha-beta T cells about two months post-transplant. From newly produced T cells came most of the T-cell counts and diversity one year after transplant. Certain patients had high TCRbeta diversity at day 60, and it came from recipient T cells and thymic progenitors that survived.

V was shortened by 6 bases and J by 1 base, with 9 bases between the two germline ends. The CDR3 contains 13 residues. Germline values: CDR1 MNHEY, CDR2 SVGAGI. Preparation of the TCRbeta library was carried out with unique molecular identifiers. TCRdb itself ran the PCR reads through MiXCR, one entry per CDR3 protein. The sample has some 200,000 distinct CDR3 sequences, roughly 7.1% seen once; the top ten hold less than 7%. The rearrangement links TRBV6-5 to TRBJ1-1; D not resolved. This clonotype was obtained from a boy aged 2 to 10 with acute lymphoblastic leukemia, due to receive a stem cell transplant. The sequencing here drew on PBMCs, taken before TCRalphabeta/CD19-depleted stem cell transplant. For the CDR3, the DNA is TGTGCCAGCAGAAACCCGGGGAACACTGAAGCTTTCTTT. Its protein product is CASRNPGNTEAFF.